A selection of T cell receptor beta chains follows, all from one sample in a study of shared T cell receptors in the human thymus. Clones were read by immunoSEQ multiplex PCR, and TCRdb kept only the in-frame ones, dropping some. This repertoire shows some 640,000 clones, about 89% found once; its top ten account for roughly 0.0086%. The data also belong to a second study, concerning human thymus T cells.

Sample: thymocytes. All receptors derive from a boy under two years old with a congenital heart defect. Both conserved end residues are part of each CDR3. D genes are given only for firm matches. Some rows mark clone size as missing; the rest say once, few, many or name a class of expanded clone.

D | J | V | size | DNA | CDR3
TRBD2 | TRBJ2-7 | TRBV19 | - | TGTGCCAGCTCGCCGGGACTAGTAGTCGAGCAGTACTTC | CASSPGLVVEQYF
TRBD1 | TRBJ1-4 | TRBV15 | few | TGTGCCACCAGCAGAGCTCCCGGGACAGGGTTGATATCACGTGAAAAACTGTTTTTT | CATSRAPGTGLISREKLFF
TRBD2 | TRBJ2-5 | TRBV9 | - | TGTGCCAGCAGCGTAGTTTTGGGGGGGCAAGAGACCCAGTACTTC | CASSVVLGGQETQYF
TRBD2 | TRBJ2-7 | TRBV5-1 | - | TGCGCCAGCAGCACCCGGACTAGCGGGAGAGACGAGCAGTACTTC | CASSTRTSGRDEQYF
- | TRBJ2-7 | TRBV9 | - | TGTGCCAGCAGCACCCTAGCGCACCTCCCACACCTCCTCTACGAGCAGTACTTC | CASSTLAHLPHLLYEQYF
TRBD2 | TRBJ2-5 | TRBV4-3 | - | TGCGCCAGCAGCCAAGTCATAGTTAGCGGGAGGGCCGGTGAGACCCAGTACTTC | CASSQVIVSGRAGETQYF
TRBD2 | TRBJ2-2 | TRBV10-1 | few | TGCGCCAGCAGTGAACAGCGGGAGCTTTCCGGGGAGCTGTTTTTT | CASSEQRELSGELFF
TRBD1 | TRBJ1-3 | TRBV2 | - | TGTGCCAGCAGCACGACAGGGGGTGATGGAAACACCATATATTTT | CASSTTGGDGNTIYF
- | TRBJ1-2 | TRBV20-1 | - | TGCAGTGCTACCCAGACTTACACCTTC | CSATQTYTF
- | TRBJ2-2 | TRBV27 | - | TGTGCCAGCAGTTTATTACAGGTGCTCGCGAACACCGGGGAGCTGTTTTTT | CASSLLQVLANTGELFF
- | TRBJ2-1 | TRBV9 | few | TGTGCCAGCAGCGTACAAATACAGGGATACAATGAGCAGTTCTTC | CASSVQIQGYNEQFF
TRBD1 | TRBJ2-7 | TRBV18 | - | TGTGCCAGCTCACCAACCTCGGACAGGACTCACGAGCAGTACTTC | CASSPTSDRTHEQYF
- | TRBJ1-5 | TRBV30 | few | TGTGCCTGGAGTGCCAGGAGGAGGGGGGGGGAGAGCGATCAGCCCCAGCATTTT | CAWSARRRGGESDQPQHF
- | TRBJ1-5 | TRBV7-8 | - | TGTGCCAGCAGCTTCGAGGGCAGAGGGCGACTTAGCAATCAGCCCCAGCATTTT | CASSFEGRGRLSNQPQHF
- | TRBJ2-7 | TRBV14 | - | TGTGCCAGCAGCCAAGATCGTTCCCTCGTCTACGAGCAGTACTTC | CASSQDRSLVYEQYF
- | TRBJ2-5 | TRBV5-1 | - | TGCGCCAGCAGCTTGCAAGCGGTGGCAGGCGTTGAGACCCAGTACTTC | CASSLQAVAGVETQYF
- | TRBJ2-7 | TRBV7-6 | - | TGTGCCAGCAGCTTAGGGTTCGGGGGATCTCCCGAGCAGTACTTC | CASSLGFGGSPEQYF
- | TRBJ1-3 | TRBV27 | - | TGTGCCAGCAGAACAGGTCAGAAACACGGAAACACCATATATTTT | CASRTGQKHGNTIYF
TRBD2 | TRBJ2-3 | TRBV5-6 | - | TGTGCCAGCAACCACTCTACTAGCGGCGGAGGTGGGAATACGCAGTATTTT | CASNHSTSGGGGNTQYF
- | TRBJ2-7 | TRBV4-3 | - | TGCGCCAGCAGCCAAGATCTGCACTCTCTAGAGAGCTACGAGCAGTACTTC | CASSQDLHSLESYEQYF
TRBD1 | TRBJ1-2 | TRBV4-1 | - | TGCGCCAGCAGCCCCGGGACAGCCTATGGCTACACCTTC | CASSPGTAYGYTF
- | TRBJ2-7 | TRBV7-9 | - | TGTGCCAGCCTTGGACAGTCCTACGAGCAGTACTTC | CASLGQSYEQYF
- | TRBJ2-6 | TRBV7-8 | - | TGTGCCAGCAAGTTTGAGTATGGGGCCAACGTCCTGACTTTC | CASKFEYGANVLTF
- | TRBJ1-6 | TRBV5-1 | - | TGCGCCAGCAGCTTGGTGACTGGGGAGTCATCACCCCTCCACTTT | CASSLVTGESSPLHF
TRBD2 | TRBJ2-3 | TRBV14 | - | TGTGCCAGCACCTCCGGGACTAGCGGGGGCTACCGCGGAGATACGCAGTATTTT | CASTSGTSGGYRGDTQYF
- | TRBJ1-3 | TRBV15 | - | TGTGCCACCAGCAGATCGGCTTGGAAGAATGGCAGGCCTGTATCCGCTGGAAACACCATATATTTT | CATSRSAWKNGRPVSAGNTIYF
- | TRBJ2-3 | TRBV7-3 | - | TGTGCCAGCAGTAACTCCCCCTTGGCGGTCCAGTATTTT | CASSNSPLAVQYF
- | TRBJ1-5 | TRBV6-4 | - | TGTGCCAGCAGCCCCGAGGCCACAAATCAGCCCCAGCATTTT | CASSPEATNQPQHF
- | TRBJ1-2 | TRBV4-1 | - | TGCGCCAGCAGCCGCCTGCCGGGACACCGAGGGACTAACTATGGCTACACCTTC | CASSRLPGHRGTNYGYTF
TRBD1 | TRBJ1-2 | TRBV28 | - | TGTGCCAGCAGTTTATTAAGGGGGCCTTTAGTTTCTGGCTACACCTTC | CASSLLRGPLVSGYTF
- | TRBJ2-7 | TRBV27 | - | TGTGCCAGCAGTTTTAGGGGCAGGGACATCTACTACGAGCAGTACTTC | CASSFRGRDIYYEQYF
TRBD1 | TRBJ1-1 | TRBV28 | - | TGTGCCAGCAGTCCGCCCGGGACAGGGGAGTGGCCTGAAGCTTTCTTT | CASSPPGTGEWPEAFF
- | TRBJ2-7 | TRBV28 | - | TGTGCCAGCAGTCTGGAGGGGATAGCCGAGCAGTACTTC | CASSLEGIAEQYF
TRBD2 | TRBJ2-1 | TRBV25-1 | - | TGTGCCAGCAGTGATCGCGGGCCTAGCGGGGCCTACAATGAGCAGTTCTTC | CASSDRGPSGAYNEQFF
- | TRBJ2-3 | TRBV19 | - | TGTGCCAGTAGTATCCGGACACCCGAATCTCCAGATACGCAGTATTTT | CASSIRTPESPDTQYF
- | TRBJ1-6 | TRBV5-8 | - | TGTGCCAGCAGCTTGGCCTCAGGGAGGTCCGATTCACCCCTCCACTTT | CASSLASGRSDSPLHF
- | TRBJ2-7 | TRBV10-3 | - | TGTGCCATCAGTGAATCAGGGGACGAGCAGTACTTC | CAISESGDEQYF
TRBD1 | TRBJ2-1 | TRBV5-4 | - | TGTGCCAGCAGTTCTGACAGGGTAGTGGTTAGGTCGTACTCCTACAATGAGCAGTTCTTC | CASSSDRVVVRSYSYNEQFF
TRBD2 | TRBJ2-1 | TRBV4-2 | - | TGTGCCAGCAGCCAAGAAGGGCGGGGGGCTGACTCCTACAATGAGCAGTTCTTC | CASSQEGRGADSYNEQFF
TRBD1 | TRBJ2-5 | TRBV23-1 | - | TGCGCCAGCAGTCAAATCCACAGGGGGATCAGAGAGACCCAGTACTTC | CASSQIHRGIRETQYF
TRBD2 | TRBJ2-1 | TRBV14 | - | TGTGCCAGCAGCCAAGATCCCCCGGGAGGGCCCAATGAGCAGTTCTTC | CASSQDPPGGPNEQFF
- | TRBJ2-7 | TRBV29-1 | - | TGCAGCGGGGTAAGCGGGCCCTACGAGCAGTACTTC | CSGVSGPYEQYF